The entry below gives a single T cell receptor (beta chain) sequence along with its context. Clones were sequenced by immunoSEQ multiplex PCR, and TCRdb holds only the in-frame ones, with some missing. The sample yields 180,000 or so clones, roughly 83% seen once. The sample originates from a study of blood T cell repertoires in COVID-19. The CDR3 has 14 residues. Trimming at V came to 3 bases and at J to 2 bases, leaving 4 bases not matched to a gene. Germline V lookup: CDR1 MNHEY, CDR2 SVGEGT. Recovered participants had two consecutive negative NP/OP PCR tests, healthcare professional clearance, or symptom resolution.

The sequence was collected from a woman aged 25 to 39 who had recovered from COVID-19. This chain connects TRBV6-2 or TRBV6-3 to TRBJ2-7, with 7 bases identical to TRBD1. Sequencing used PBMCs or T cells enriched from blood (not recorded which). CDR3 in DNA: TGTGCCAGCAGTTATGAGGGGGCTGCCTACGAGCAGTACTTC. Its translation is CASSYEGAAYEQYF.